The 17 T cell receptor beta chains listed next were all sequenced from one sample in a study of patients and donors after allogeneic stem cell transplantation. A single record per CDR3 protein comes from TCRdb applying MiXCR to the RT-PCR reads. The sample has some 960,000 distinct CDR3 sequences, more than 15% seen once. Sequenced: blood, either unsorted or a sorted T cell fraction (not recorded which). The receptors were sampled from a human donor who was either an allogeneic HSCT recipient or a stem cell or donor lymphocyte infusion donor (not recorded which). It is not recorded whose cells these are; they may come from a transplant donor.

This clonotype is a singleton in its sample. The CDR3 nucleotides read TGCAGTGCCGGGATCCCTATAGCGGAGACCCAGTACTTC. It yields the protein CSAGIPIAETQYF. The rearrangement uses TRBV20-1 and TRBJ2-5; D possibly corresponds to TRBD2 (5 bases). V dropped 6 bases and J dropped 5 bases, with 16 bases sitting between them. CDR3 length: 13 amino acids. Germline-derived CDR1 and CDR2 are DFQATT and SNEGSKA (reference sequence).

This clonotype was seen a few times. The CDR3 spells CAIKWAMSPNTEAFF. The CDR3 bases are TGTGCCATCAAGTGGGCGATGAGTCCGAACACTGAAGCTTTCTTT. The V and J genes are TRBV10-3 and TRBJ1-1; D not certain. This CDR3 has 15 residues. The germline V and J ends were trimmed by 7 bases and 1 base, with 16 bases remaining between them. Germline values: CDR1 ENHRY, CDR2 SYGVKD.

The CDR3 DNA is TGTGCCAGCAGCTTGGGGGGGAGCCTAATGGTTCCTGGCTACACCTTC. Translated: CASSLGGSLMVPGYTF. The V and J genes are TRBV5-6 and TRBJ1-2, with D possibly matching TRBD1 (5 bases). CDR1 and CDR2 from the germline V gene are SGHDT and YYEEEE. This CDR3 has 16 residues. V lost 0 bases, J lost 7 bases, and 19 bases lay in between.

This clonotype appeared a few times. The chain employs TRBV2 and TRBJ2-1; 7 positions agree with TRBD1. The germline CDR1 and CDR2 sequences are SNHLY and FYNNEI. The J segment lost 2 bases and the V segment lost 8 bases, leaving 3 bases of the junction unmatched. The CDR3 runs 13 residues. The CDR3 loop reads CASGTETYNEQFF. In nucleotides, the CDR3 is TGTGCCAGCGGGACAGAGACCTACAATGAGCAGTTCTTC.

There are many counts of this clonotype. The chain's CDR3 is CASSPFGELFF. Here the CDR3 DNA reads TGTGCCAGCAGTCCCTTTGGGGAGCTGTTTTTT. J is TRBJ2-2 and V is TRBV12-3 or TRBV12-4; no firm D call. The CDR3 is made up of 11 amino acids. Trimming removed 5 bases from V and 8 bases from J, with 6 bases in between.

This rearrangement joins TRBV5-1 to TRBJ1-1, with 8 nucleotides matching TRBD1. Germline CDR1 reads SGHRS; CDR2 reads YFSETQ. The CDR3 loop spans 13 amino acids. Trimming took 3 bases from V and 4 from J; bases not matched to a gene: 2. The CDR3 loop is CASSSDRATEAFF. CDR3 nucleotide sequence: TGCGCCAGCAGCTCGGACAGGGCCACTGAAGCTTTCTTT.

The chain carries TRBV20-1 and TRBJ2-3, with D tentatively TRBD2 (6 bases). This CDR3 has 13 residues. The germline gives CDR1 DFQATT, CDR2 SNEGSKA (reference sequence). V was shortened by 0 bases and J by 10 bases, with 14 bases between the two germline ends. This CDR3 reads CSAREEGGPSQYF. In DNA, the CDR3 is TGCAGTGCTAGAGAGGAGGGTGGTCCATCGCAGTATTTT.

This clonotype was seen a few times. The chain uses TRBV5-5 and TRBJ2-7; D is possibly TRBD1 (6 bases). Germline CDR1 and CDR2: SGHKS and YYEKEE (reference sequence). Trimming took 0 bases from V and 1 from J, leaving 11 bases between them. The CDR3 spans 15 residues. The CDR3 is CASSLAGDTSYEQYF. CDR3 sequence (DNA): TGTGCCAGCAGCTTGGCCGGGGACACGTCCTACGAGCAGTACTTC.

This clonotype was seen only a few times. This chain joins TRBV7-2 and TRBJ1-1; 9 bases map to TRBD1. Germline CDR1 reads SGHTA; CDR2 reads FQGNSA. Germline trimming cut 1 base from V and 6 bases from J; bases unmatched to any gene: 6. The CDR3 has 15 residues. The CDR3 sequence is CASSLEGTGIAEAFF. The CDR3 DNA reads TGTGCCAGCAGCTTAGAAGGGACAGGGATCGCTGAAGCTTTCTTT.

This chain uses TRBV30 with TRBJ2-1; no clear D. The CDR3 covers 11 residues. From germline, CDR1 is GTSNPN and CDR2 SVGIG (reference sequence). V was clipped by 3 bases and J by 2 bases, with 2 bases between them. The CDR3 is CAWRTYNEQFF. CDR3 nucleotides: TGTGCCTGGAGGACCTACAATGAGCAGTTCTTC.

This clonotype was seen a handful of times. The rearrangement joins TRBV28 to TRBJ2-7, with D tentatively TRBD2 (7 bases). The germline gives CDR1 MDHEN, CDR2 SYDVKM. Trimming shortened V by 5 bases and J by 0 bases, and 17 bases separated the two germline ends. The CDR3 is 16 residues long. The CDR3, as DNA: TGTGCCAGCAGTCTTTACCGGGGGGCGAGCTCCTACGAGCAGTACTTC. Translated: CASSLYRGASSYEQYF.

The sample holds a few counts of this clonotype. J is TRBJ2-1 and V is TRBV4-1, with 8 positions matching TRBD2. The germline V gene encodes CDR1 MGHRA and CDR2 YSYEKL. There are 22 residues in the CDR3. Trimming cost V 0 bases and J 2 bases; bases outside gene matches: 21. As DNA, the CDR3 is TGCGCCAGCAGCCAAGATCAAGTTCAGTGGCGTCGTACGGGACTAGCCTACAATGAGCAGTTCTTC. This gives the protein CASSQDQVQWRRTGLAYNEQFF.

This clonotype appeared many times. This chain uses TRBV29-1 with TRBJ2-7; D is possibly TRBD1 or TRBD2 (6 bases each). The CDR3 runs to 12 residues. CDR1 SQVTM and CDR2 ANQGSEA come from the germline V gene. Trimming cost V 3 bases and J 6 bases, with 12 bases left between them. CDR3 in DNA: TGCAGCGTTGATCTCAGGGGAGGCGAGCAGTACTTC. Translating gives CSVDLRGGEQYF.

The CDR3 DNA follows: TGCAGTGCTAGTCCGGGACAGACCTACGAGCAGTACTTC. Encoded protein: CSASPGQTYEQYF. The chain uses TRBV20-1 and TRBJ2-7; 7 nucleotides align to TRBD1. Germline V gives CDR1 DFQATT, CDR2 SNEGSKA (reference sequence). After removal of 3 bases from V and 2 bases from J, the junction contained 4 bases not matched to a gene. The CDR3 is 13 amino acids.

The chain couples TRBV28 to TRBJ1-1; D ambiguous. CDR1 and CDR2 (germline): MDHEN, SYDVKM. This CDR3 comprises 13 residues. The V end was cut by 5 bases, the J end by 11 bases, with 18 bases between. DNA for the CDR3: TGTGCCAGCAGTCGGCCCGGGCCGAGGTTCGCTTTCTTT. Protein sequence: CASSRPGPRFAFF. Combining the CDR3 with reference TRBV28 and TRBJ1-1 gives the whole variable domain DVKVTQSSRYLVKRTGEKVFLECVQDMDHENMFWYRQDPGLGLRLIYFSYDVKMKEKGDIPEGYSVSREKKERFSLILESASTNQTSMYLCASSRPGPRFAFFGQGTRLTVV.

V is TRBV5-1 and J is TRBJ2-1; 8 bases agree with TRBD2. The CDR3 is 15 amino acids. Germline trimming cut 2 bases from V and 7 bases from J; bases unmatched to any gene: 8. The germline gives CDR1 SGHRS, CDR2 YFSETQ. In DNA form, the CDR3 reads TGCGCCAGCAGCTTATACAGCGGGGGATTTAATGAGCAGTTCTTC. Protein: CASSLYSGGFNEQFF.

This clonotype was picked up a small number of times. The chain combines TRBV9 with TRBJ2-5; no definite D call. This CDR3 region has 14 residues. The germline V gene has CDR1 SGDLS and CDR2 YYNGEE. Between the trimmed V and J ends, which lost 0 bases and 5 bases, there was a span of 11 bases. The chain's CDR3 is CASSVALGSETQYF. CDR3 sequence (DNA): TGTGCCAGCAGCGTAGCTCTGGGAAGCGAGACCCAGTACTTC.